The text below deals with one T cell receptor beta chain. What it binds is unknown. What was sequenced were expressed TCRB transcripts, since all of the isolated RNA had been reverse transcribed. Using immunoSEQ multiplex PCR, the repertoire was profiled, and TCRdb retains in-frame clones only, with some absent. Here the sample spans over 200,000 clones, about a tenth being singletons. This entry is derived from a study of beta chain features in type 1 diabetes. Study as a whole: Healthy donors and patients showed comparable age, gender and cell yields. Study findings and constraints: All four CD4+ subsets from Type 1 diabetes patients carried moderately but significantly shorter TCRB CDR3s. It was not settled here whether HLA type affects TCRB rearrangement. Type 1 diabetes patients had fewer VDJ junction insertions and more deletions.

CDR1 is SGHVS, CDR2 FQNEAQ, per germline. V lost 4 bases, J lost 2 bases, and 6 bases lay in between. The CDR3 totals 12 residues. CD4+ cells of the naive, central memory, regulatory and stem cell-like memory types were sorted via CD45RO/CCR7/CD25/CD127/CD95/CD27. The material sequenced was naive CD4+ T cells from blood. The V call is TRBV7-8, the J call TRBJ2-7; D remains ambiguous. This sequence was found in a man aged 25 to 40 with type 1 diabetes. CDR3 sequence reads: CASSSLPYEQYF. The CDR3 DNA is TGTGCCAGCAGCTCTCTACCCTACGAGCAGTACTTC.